These T cell receptor beta chains were read from a single sample in a study of blood T cell repertoires in COVID-19. The table came from immunoSEQ multiplex PCR; TCRdb's copy has only in-frame clones and leaves some out. The repertoire consists of approximately 290,000 clones, with about 85% occurring once and the leading ten covering 0.87%. The sample was peripheral blood. All receptors derive from a human donor with COVID-19, enrolled during active disease. The donor label of this sample is uncertain. The CDR3 runs from the conserved cysteine through the conserved F or W. D genes are given only for firm matches. Not all rows give a size; the values are once, few, many and, for expanded clones, a class.

D gene	clone size	J gene	V gene	CDR3 protein	CDR3 DNA
.	.	TRBJ1-3	TRBV6-5	CASSKQGNTIYF	TGTGCCAGCAGTAAACAAGGAAACACCATATATTTT
.	.	TRBJ2-1	TRBV5-1	CASSLAAGSHNEQFF	TGCGCCAGCAGCTTGGCTGCGGGAAGTCACAATGAGCAGTTCTTC
TRBD1	.	TRBJ1-1	TRBV30	CAWRPGTGETEAFF	TGTGCCTGGAGACCCGGGACAGGGGAGACTGAAGCTTTCTTT
TRBD2	.	TRBJ2-7	TRBV5-3	CARSLVGGRFYEQYF	TGTGCCAGAAGCTTGGTGGGCGGGAGGTTTTACGAGCAGTACTTC
TRBD2	.	TRBJ2-3	TRBV2	CASSETSGRRDTQYF	TGTGCCAGCAGCGAGACTAGCGGGAGGCGGGATACGCAGTATTTT
.	.	TRBJ2-5	TRBV4-3	CASSQTEGLETQYF	TGCGCCAGCAGCCAGACTGAGGGACTGGAGACCCAGTACTTC
.	.	TRBJ1-5	TRBV7-2	CASSLVQARGSNQPQHF	TGTGCCAGCAGCTTAGTCCAGGCAAGGGGGAGCAATCAGCCCCAGCATTTT
TRBD1	.	TRBJ1-5	TRBV29-1	CSVGQGRTDQPQHF	TGCAGCGTTGGACAGGGGCGGACCGATCAGCCCCAGCATTTT
.	.	TRBJ1-6	TRBV30	CAWSVGGARFF	TGTGCCTGGAGTGTAGGAGGCGCTCGCTTCTTT
TRBD2	.	TRBJ2-2	TRBV6-6	CASRIAGGDTGELFF	TGTGCCAGCAGGATCGCGGGGGGAGACACCGGGGAGCTGTTTTTT
TRBD2	.	TRBJ2-1	TRBV4-3	CASSQDLSGLAFNEQFF	TGCGCCAGCAGCCAAGATCTCTCGGGACTAGCCTTCAATGAGCAGTTCTTC
TRBD1	.	TRBJ1-1	TRBV6-5	CASSTFDREDTEAFF	TGTGCCAGCAGTACCTTCGACAGGGAGGACACTGAAGCTTTCTTT
.	.	TRBJ1-1	TRBV30	CAWSVGSIVNTEAFF	TGTGCCTGGAGTGTGGGCTCTATAGTGAACACTGAAGCTTTCTTT
.	.	TRBJ2-7	TRBV5-5	CASSLVGSRDYEQYF	TGTGCCAGCAGCTTGGTAGGATCCAGGGACTACGAGCAGTACTTC
.	.	TRBJ2-5	TRBV7-9	CASRSGVAGREETQYF	TGTGCCAGCAGATCGGGGGTGGCAGGCAGGGAAGAGACCCAGTACTTC
TRBD2	.	TRBJ2-2	TRBV5-1	CASSLGSAGETGELFF	TGCGCCAGCAGCTTGGGGTCTGCGGGGGAAACCGGGGAGCTGTTTTTT
.	.	TRBJ1-6	TRBV7-6	CASSLTVENSPLHF	TGTGCCAGCAGCTTAACGGTTGAGAATTCACCCCTCCACTTT
TRBD1	once	TRBJ2-3	TRBV9	CASSPRQGAADTQYF	TGTGCCAGCAGCCCTAGACAGGGGGCAGCAGATACGCAGTATTTT
.	.	TRBJ1-6	TRBV29-1	CSVVLQGQESPLHF	TGCAGCGTTGTCCTTCAGGGTCAAGAATCACCCCTCCACTTT
TRBD2	.	TRBJ2-5	TRBV18	CASSPGGETQYF	TGTGCCAGCTCACCGGGGGGGGAGACCCAGTACTTC
TRBD2	.	TRBJ2-1	TRBV10-3	CAISSASGSYEQFF	TGTGCCATCAGTTCGGCTAGCGGGAGCTATGAGCAGTTCTTC
.	once	TRBJ1-4	TRBV15	CATSRDAGAGEKLFF	TGTGCCACCAGCAGAGATGCGGGGGCAGGAGAAAAACTGTTTTTT
TRBD1	.	TRBJ1-2	TRBV19	CASTPDRGTYGYTF	TGTGCCAGTACGCCGGACAGGGGAACCTATGGCTACACCTTC
.	few	TRBJ1-2	TRBV5-5	CASSGPTGSGYTF	TGTGCCAGCAGCGGGCCTACGGGGTCCGGCTACACCTTC
TRBD1	.	TRBJ1-5	TRBV6-5	CASSSSRTGSNQPQHF	TGTGCCAGCAGTTCCTCCCGGACAGGCTCCAATCAGCCCCAGCATTTT
.	.	TRBJ2-7	TRBV11-1	CASSLVPGEQYF	TGTGCCAGCAGCTTAGTCCCCGGCGAGCAGTACTTC
.	.	TRBJ1-1	TRBV6-1	CASSPLDHGETFF	TGTGCCAGCAGTCCCCTCGACCACGGGGAGACTTTCTTT
.	many	TRBJ1-1	TRBV4-1	CASSQGRVVLNTEAFF	TGCGCCAGCAGCCAGGGGAGGGTAGTCTTGAACACTGAAGCTTTCTTT
TRBD1	.	TRBJ1-1	TRBV7-3	CASRFQGDTEAFF	TGTGCCAGCAGGTTCCAGGGGGACACTGAAGCTTTCTTT
.	few	TRBJ2-7	TRBV6-6	CASSPPLEGDYEQYF	TGTGCCAGCAGTCCACCCCTCGAGGGAGATTACGAGCAGTACTTC
.	.	TRBJ2-3	TRBV4-3	CASSQGGPDTQYF	TGCGCCAGCAGCCAAGGAGGGCCAGATACGCAGTATTTT
TRBD1	.	TRBJ2-2	TRBV7-3	CASSSTGGARTGELFF	TGTGCCAGCAGCTCCACAGGGGGCGCGCGCACCGGGGAGCTGTTTTTT
.	.	TRBJ2-1	TRBV30	CAWSKSGEQFF	TGTGCCTGGAGCAAAAGCGGGGAGCAGTTCTTC
TRBD2	few	TRBJ2-3	TRBV19	CASSPGGSINTQYF	TGTGCCAGTAGTCCGGGCGGGAGTATCAATACGCAGTATTTT
.	once	TRBJ1-1	TRBV11-2	CASSGQDSPLEAFF	TGTGCCAGCAGCGGGCAGGACAGTCCCCTTGAAGCTTTCTTT
.	.	TRBJ1-6	TRBV6-2/TRBV6-3	CASSWRDSPLHF	TGTGCCAGCAGTTGGAGGGATTCACCCCTCCACTTT
TRBD2	.	TRBJ2-1	TRBV2	CASSGVSGRFEQFF	TGTGCCAGCAGTGGGGTTAGCGGGAGGTTTGAGCAGTTCTTC
.	.	TRBJ1-4	TRBV27	CASGWGGAGEKLFF	TGTGCCAGCGGGTGGGGGGGCGCAGGTGAAAAACTGTTTTTT
.	.	TRBJ2-3	TRBV6-5	CASSYSKTELTDTQYF	TGTGCCAGCAGTTACTCAAAGACAGAACTCACAGATACGCAGTATTTT
TRBD2	.	TRBJ2-7	TRBV5-6	CASSLFGRGDSYEQYF	TGTGCCAGCAGCTTGTTCGGGAGGGGGGACTCCTACGAGCAGTACTTC
TRBD1	.	TRBJ1-2	TRBV19	CASKEGDRGIFNYGYTF	TGTGCCAGTAAGGAGGGGGACAGGGGAATCTTTAACTATGGCTACACCTTC
.	.	TRBJ1-1	TRBV6-5	CASSQGRRNTEAFF	TGTGCCAGCAGTCAGGGCCGCAGAAACACTGAAGCTTTCTTT
TRBD2	.	TRBJ2-1	TRBV2	CASSGTLAGGSNEQFF	TGTGCCAGCAGTGGCACACTAGCGGGAGGGTCGAATGAGCAGTTCTTC
TRBD1	.	TRBJ1-2	TRBV2	CASSWTGEGYGYTF	TGTGCCAGCAGCTGGACAGGTGAGGGCTATGGCTACACCTTC
.	.	TRBJ2-7	TRBV7-2	CASSLGDPLAQYF	TGTGCCAGCAGCTTAGGCGACCCGTTAGCGCAGTACTTC
TRBD1	.	TRBJ2-7	TRBV27	CASKRAGQGYEQYF	TGTGCCAGCAAACGTGCGGGACAGGGATACGAGCAGTACTTC
.	.	TRBJ1-6	TRBV23-1	CASSQYDPESSYNSPLHF	TGCGCCAGCAGTCAATATGATCCGGAGAGCTCCTATAATTCACCCCTCCACTTT
.	few	TRBJ2-3	TRBV21-1	CASSIGQGITDTQYF	TGTGCCAGCAGCATAGGGCAGGGGATCACAGATACGCAGTATTTT
.	.	TRBJ2-7	TRBV7-9	CASTVGGDLRYEQYF	TGTGCCAGCACCGTAGGGGGTGACCTTCGGTACGAGCAGTACTTC
.	.	TRBJ1-2	TRBV9	CASSFSGHSGYGYTF	TGTGCCAGCAGCTTTTCGGGACACTCCGGCTATGGCTACACCTTC
.	.	TRBJ1-1	TRBV11-2	CASSFQGSSTEAFF	TGTGCCAGCAGCTTCCAGGGCAGCAGCACTGAAGCTTTCTTT
.	.	TRBJ2-7	TRBV19	CASSILALAGYEQYF	TGTGCCAGTAGTATATTGGCCCTAGCCGGTTACGAGCAGTACTTC
TRBD1	.	TRBJ1-1	TRBV19	CASNDRGNTEAFF	TGTGCCAGTAACGACAGGGGAAACACTGAAGCTTTCTTT
TRBD2	.	TRBJ2-1	TRBV24-1	CATSDVGLAGGRNEQFF	TGTGCCACCAGTGACGTGGGACTAGCGGGAGGGCGCAATGAGCAGTTCTTC
.	.	TRBJ2-1	TRBV12-1	CASSFHKGDPNEQFF	TGTGCCAGCAGCTTTCATAAGGGAGACCCCAATGAGCAGTTCTTC
TRBD1	.	TRBJ1-1	TRBV9	CASSAPNTGVTEAFF	TGTGCCAGCAGCGCCCCCAATACAGGGGTAACTGAAGCTTTCTTT
.	.	TRBJ2-2	TRBV19	CASSTVAAPNTGELFF	TGTGCCAGTAGTACGGTTGCGGCACCGAACACCGGGGAGCTGTTTTTT
.	.	TRBJ2-1	TRBV6-5	CASSYGAPSADEQFF	TGTGCCAGCAGTTACGGAGCTCCCAGCGCCGATGAGCAGTTCTTC
TRBD2	.	TRBJ2-5	TRBV5-8	CASSLLAGGLETQYF	TGTGCCAGCAGCTTGCTAGCGGGAGGGTTGGAGACCCAGTACTTC
.	.	TRBJ2-3	TRBV5-1	CASSLEGGNPDTQYF	TGCGCCAGCAGCTTGGAAGGAGGGAATCCAGATACGCAGTATTTT